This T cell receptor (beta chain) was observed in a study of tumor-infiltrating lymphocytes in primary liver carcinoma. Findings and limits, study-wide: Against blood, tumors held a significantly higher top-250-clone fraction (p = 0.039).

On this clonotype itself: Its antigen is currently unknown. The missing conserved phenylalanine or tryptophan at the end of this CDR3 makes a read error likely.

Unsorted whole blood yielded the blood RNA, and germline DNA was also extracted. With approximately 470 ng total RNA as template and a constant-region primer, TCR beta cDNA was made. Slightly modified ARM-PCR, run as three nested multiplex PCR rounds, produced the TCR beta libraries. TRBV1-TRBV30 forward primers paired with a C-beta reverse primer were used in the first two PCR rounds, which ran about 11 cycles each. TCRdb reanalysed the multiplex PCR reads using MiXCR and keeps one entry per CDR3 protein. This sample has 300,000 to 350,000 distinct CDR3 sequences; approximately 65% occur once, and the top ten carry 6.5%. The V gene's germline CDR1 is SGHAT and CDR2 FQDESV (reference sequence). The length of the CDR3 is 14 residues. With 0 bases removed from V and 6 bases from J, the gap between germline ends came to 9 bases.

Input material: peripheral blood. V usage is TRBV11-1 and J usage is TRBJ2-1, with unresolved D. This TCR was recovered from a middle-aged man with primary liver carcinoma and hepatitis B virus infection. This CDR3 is CASSLASDCNEQFL. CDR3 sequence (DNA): TGTGCCAGCAGCTTAGCGAGCGACTGCAATGAGCAGTTCTTA.